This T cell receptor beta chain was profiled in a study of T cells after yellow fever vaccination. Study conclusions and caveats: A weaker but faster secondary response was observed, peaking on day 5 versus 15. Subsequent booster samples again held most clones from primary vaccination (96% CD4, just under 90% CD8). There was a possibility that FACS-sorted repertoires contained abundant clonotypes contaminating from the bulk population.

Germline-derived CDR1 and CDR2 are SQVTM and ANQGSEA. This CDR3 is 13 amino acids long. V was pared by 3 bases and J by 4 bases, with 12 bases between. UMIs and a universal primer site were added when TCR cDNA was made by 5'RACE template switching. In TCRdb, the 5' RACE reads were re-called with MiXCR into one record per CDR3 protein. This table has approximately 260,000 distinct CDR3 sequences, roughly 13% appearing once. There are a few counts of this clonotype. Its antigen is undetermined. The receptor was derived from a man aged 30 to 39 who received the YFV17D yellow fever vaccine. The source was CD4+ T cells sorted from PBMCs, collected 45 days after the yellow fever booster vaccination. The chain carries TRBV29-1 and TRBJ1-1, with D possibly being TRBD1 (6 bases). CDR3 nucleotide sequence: TGCAGCGTTGATTGGACAGTCCCCACTGAAGCTTTCTTT. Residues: CSVDWTVPTEAFF.